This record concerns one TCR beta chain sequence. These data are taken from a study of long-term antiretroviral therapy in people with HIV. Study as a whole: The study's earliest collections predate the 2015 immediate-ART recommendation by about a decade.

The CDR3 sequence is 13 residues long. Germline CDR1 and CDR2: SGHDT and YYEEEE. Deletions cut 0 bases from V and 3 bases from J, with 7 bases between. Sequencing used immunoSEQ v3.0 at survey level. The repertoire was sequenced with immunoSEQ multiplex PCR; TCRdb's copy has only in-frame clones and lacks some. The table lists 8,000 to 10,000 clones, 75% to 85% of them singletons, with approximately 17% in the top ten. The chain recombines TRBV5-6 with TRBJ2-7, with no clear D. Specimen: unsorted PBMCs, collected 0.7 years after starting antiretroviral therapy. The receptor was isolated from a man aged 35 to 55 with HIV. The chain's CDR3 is CASSLVSVYEQYF. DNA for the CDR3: TGTGCCAGCAGCTTGGTATCAGTCTACGAGCAGTACTTC. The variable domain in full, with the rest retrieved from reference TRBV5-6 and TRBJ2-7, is DAGVTQSPTHLIKTRGQQVTLRCSPKSGHDTVSWYQQALGQGPQFIFQYYEEEERQRGNFPDRFSGHQFPNYSSELNVNALLLGDSALYLCASSLVSVYEQYFGPGTRLTVT.